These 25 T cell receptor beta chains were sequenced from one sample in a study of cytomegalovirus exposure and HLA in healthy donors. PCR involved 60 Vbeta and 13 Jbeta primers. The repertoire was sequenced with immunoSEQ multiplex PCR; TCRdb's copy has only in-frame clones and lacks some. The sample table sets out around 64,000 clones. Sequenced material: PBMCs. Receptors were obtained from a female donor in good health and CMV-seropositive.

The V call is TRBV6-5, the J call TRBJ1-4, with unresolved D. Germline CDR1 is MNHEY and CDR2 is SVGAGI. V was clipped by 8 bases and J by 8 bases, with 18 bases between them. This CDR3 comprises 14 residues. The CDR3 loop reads CASSLGGLEEKLFF. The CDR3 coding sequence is TGTGCCAGCTCCTTAGGAGGGCTTGAGGAAAAACTGTTTTTT.

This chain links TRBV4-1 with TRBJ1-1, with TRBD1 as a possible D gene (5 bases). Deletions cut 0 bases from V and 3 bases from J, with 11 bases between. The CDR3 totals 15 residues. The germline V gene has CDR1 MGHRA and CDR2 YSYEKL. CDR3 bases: TGCGCCAGCAGCCAAGATACGGCGGGGGACACTGAAGCTTTCTTT. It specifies CASSQDTAGDTEAFF.

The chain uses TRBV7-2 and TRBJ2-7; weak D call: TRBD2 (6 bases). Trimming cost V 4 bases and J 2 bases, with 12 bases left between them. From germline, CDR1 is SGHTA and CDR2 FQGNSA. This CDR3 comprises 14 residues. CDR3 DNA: TGTGCCAGCAGCTCGTGGGACTTCGCCTACGAGCAGTACTTC. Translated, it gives CASSSWDFAYEQYF.

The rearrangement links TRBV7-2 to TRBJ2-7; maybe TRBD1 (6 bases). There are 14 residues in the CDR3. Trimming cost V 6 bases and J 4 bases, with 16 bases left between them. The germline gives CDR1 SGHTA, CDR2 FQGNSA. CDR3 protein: CASSSLAQGYEQYF. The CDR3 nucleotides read TGTGCCAGCAGTTCCCTCGCCCAGGGGTACGAGCAGTACTTC.

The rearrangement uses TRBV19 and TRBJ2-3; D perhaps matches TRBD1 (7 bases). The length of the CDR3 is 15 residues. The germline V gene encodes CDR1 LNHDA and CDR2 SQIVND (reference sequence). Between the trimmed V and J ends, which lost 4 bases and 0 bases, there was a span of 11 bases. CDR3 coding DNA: TGTGCCAGTAGTACCCAGGGGGGTAGCACAGATACGCAGTATTTT. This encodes CASSTQGGSTDTQYF.

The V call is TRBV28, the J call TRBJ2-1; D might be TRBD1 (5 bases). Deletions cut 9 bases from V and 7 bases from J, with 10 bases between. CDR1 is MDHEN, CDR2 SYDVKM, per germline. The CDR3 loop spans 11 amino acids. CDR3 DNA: TGTGCCAGTCAGGGTGGGAATGAGCAGTTCTTC. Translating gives CASQGGNEQFF.

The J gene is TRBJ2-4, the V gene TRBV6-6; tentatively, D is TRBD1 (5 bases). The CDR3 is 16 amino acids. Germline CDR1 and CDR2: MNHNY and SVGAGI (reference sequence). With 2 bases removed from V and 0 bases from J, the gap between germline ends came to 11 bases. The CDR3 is CASSYEQALAKNIQYF. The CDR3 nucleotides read TGTGCCAGCAGTTACGAACAGGCATTAGCCAAAAACATTCAGTACTTC.

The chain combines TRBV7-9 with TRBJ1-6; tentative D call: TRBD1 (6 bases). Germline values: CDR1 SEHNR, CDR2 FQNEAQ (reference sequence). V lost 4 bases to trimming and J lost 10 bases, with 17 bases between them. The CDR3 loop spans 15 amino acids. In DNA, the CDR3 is TGTGCCAGCAGCTCCCTTCCGACAGGCCGATCACCCCTCCACTTT. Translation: CASSSLPTGRSPLHF.

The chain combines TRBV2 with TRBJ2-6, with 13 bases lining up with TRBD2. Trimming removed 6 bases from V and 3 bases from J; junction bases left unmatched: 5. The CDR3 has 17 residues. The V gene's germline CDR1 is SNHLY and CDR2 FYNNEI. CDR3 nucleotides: TGTGCCAGCAGCGCGGGACTAGCGGGAAGTGGGGCCAACGTCCTGACTTTC. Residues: CASSAGLAGSGANVLTF.

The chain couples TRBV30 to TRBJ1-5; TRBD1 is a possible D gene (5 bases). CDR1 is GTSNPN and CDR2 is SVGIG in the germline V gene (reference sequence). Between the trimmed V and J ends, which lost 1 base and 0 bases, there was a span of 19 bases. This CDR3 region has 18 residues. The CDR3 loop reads CAWSAGGMGSNSNQPQHF. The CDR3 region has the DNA TGTGCCTGGAGTGCCGGGGGGATGGGGAGTAATAGCAATCAGCCCCAGCATTTT.

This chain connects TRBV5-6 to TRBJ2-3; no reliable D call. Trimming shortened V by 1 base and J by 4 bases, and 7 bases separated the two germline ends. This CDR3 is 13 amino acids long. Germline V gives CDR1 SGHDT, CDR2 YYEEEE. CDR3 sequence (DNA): TGTGCCAGCAGCTTGCCAGGTCCAGATACGCAGTATTTT. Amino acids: CASSLPGPDTQYF. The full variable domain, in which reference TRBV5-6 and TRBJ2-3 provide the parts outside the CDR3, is DAGVTQSPTHLIKTRGQQVTLRCSPKSGHDTVSWYQQALGQGPQFIFQYYEEEERQRGNFPDRFSGHQFPNYSSELNVNALLLGDSALYLCASSLPGPDTQYFGPGTRLTVL.

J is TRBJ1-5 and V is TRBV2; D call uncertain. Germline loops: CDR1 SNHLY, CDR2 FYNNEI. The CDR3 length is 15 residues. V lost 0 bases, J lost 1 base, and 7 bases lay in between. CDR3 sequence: CASSEARQSNQPQHF. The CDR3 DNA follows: TGTGCCAGCAGTGAAGCGCGGCAGAGCAATCAGCCCCAGCATTTT.

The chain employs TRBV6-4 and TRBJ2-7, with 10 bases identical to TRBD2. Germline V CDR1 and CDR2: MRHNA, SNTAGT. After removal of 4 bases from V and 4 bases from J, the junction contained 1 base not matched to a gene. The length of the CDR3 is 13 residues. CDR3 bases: TGTGCCAGCAGTGTAGCGGGGGGTTACGAGCAGTACTTC. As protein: CASSVAGGYEQYF.

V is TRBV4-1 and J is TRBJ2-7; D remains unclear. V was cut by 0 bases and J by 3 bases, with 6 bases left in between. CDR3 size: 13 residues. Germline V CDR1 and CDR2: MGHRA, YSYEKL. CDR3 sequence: CASSQDNRYEQYF. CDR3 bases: TGCGCCAGCAGCCAAGATAATCGCTACGAGCAGTACTTC.

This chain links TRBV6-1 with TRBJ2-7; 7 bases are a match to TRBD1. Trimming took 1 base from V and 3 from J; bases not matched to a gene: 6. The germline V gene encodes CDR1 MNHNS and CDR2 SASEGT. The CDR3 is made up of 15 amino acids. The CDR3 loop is CASSEETGSSYEQYF. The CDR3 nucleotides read TGTGCCAGCAGTGAAGAGACAGGGTCTAGCTACGAGCAGTACTTC.

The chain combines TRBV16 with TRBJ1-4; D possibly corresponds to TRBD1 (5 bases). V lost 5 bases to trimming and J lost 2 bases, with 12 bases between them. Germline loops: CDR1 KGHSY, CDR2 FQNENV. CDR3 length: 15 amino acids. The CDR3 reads CASSGRGDTNEKLFF. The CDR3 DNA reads TGTGCCAGCAGCGGGAGGGGAGACACTAATGAAAAACTGTTTTTT.

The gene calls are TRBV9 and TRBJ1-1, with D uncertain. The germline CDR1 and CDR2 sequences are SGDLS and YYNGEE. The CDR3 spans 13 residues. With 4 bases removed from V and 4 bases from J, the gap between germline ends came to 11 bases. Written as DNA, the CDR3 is TGTGCCAGCAGCCCTAGCTCTGGCACTGAAGCTTTCTTT. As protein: CASSPSSGTEAFF. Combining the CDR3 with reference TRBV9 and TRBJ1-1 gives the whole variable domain DSGVTQTPKHLITATGQRVTLRCSPRSGDLSVYWYQQSLDQGLQFLIQYYNGEERAKGNILERFSAQQFPDLHSELNLSSLELGDSALYFCASSPSSGTEAFFGQGTRLTVV.

The chain's CDR3 is CASSGLAGGFTDTQYF. CDR3 nucleotides: TGTGCCAGCAGCGGACTAGCGGGAGGATTCACAGATACGCAGTATTTT. The chain has TRBV11-2 and TRBJ2-3; 14 bases align to TRBD2. CDR3 length equals 16 residues. Germline values: CDR1 SGHAT, CDR2 FQNNGV. With 5 bases clipped from V and 2 bases from J, the junction kept 3 bases outside the gene matches.

The CDR3 is CASTEGANTEAFF. In nucleotides, the CDR3 is TGTGCCAGCACTGAGGGGGCCAACACTGAAGCTTTCTTT. The chain has TRBV6-5 and TRBJ1-1; 7 nucleotides agree with TRBD1. V lost 7 bases to trimming and J lost 2 bases; unmatched junction nucleotides: 4. This CDR3 spans 13 amino acids. The germline V gene encodes CDR1 MNHEY and CDR2 SVGAGI.

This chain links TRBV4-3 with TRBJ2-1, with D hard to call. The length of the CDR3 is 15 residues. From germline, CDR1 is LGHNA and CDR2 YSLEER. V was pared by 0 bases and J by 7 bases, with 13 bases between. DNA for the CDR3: TGCGCCAGCAGCCAAGATCGCAGCTGGCGGAATGAGCAGTTCTTC. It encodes CASSQDRSWRNEQFF.

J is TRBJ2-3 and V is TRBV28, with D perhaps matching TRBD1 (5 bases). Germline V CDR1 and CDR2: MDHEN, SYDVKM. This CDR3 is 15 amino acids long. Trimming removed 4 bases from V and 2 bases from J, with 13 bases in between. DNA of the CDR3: TGTGCCAGCAGTTCTCAGGGTTCCCCCACAGATACGCAGTATTTT. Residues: CASSSQGSPTDTQYF.

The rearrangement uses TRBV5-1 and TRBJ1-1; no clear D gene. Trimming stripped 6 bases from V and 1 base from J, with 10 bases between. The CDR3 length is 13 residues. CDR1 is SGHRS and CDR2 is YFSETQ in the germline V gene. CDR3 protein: CASTQRGNTEAFF. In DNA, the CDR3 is TGCGCCAGCACCCAGCGGGGGAACACTGAAGCTTTCTTT. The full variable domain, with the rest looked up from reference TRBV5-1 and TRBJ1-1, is KAGVTQTPRYLIKTRGQQVTLSCSPISGHRSVSWYQQTPGQGLQFLFEYFSETQRNKGNFPGRFSGRQFSNSRSEMNVSTLELGDSALYLCASTQRGNTEAFFGQGTRLTVV.

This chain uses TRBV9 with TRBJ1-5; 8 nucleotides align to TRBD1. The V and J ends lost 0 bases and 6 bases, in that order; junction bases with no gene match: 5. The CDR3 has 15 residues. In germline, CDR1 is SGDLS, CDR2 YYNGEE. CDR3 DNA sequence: TGTGCCAGCAGCGTAGGAGCAGGGGGCGGTCAGCCCCAGCATTTT. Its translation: CASSVGAGGGQPQHF.

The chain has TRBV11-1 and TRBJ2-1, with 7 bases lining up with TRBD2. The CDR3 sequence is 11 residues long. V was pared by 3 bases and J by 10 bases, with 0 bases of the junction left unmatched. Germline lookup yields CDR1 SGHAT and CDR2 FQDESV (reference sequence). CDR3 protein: CASSLGGEQFF. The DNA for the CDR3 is TGTGCCAGCAGCTTGGGAGGGGAGCAGTTCTTC.

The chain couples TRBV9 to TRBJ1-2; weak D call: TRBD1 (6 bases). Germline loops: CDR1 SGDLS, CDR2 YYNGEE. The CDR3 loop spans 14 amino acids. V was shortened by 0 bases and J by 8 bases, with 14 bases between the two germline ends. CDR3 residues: CASSVGRTGFGYTF. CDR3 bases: TGTGCCAGCAGCGTAGGGAGAACAGGGTTCGGCTACACCTTC.